The following is a T cell receptor beta chain sequence with its context. PCR primers comprised 60 Vbeta and 13 Jbeta primers. Libraries were prepared by immunoSEQ multiplex PCR; TCRdb keeps only in-frame clonotypes and omits some of them. The sample contains around 100,000 clones, more than 65% of which appear only once. This record belongs to a study of cytomegalovirus exposure and HLA in healthy donors. Trimming shortened V by 3 bases and J by 4 bases, and 19 bases separated the two germline ends. Germline loops: CDR1 SGDLS, CDR2 YYNGEE. The CDR3 runs to 16 residues. Sequencing input: PBMCs. The V and J genes are TRBV9 and TRBJ1-2, with D tentatively TRBD1 (6 bases). This TCR came from a woman younger than 30 in good health and CMV-seropositive. Here the CDR3 DNA reads TGTGCCAGCAGCGACCGAAGGGGGGGGCGCGTCTATGGCTACACCTTC. This codes for CASSDRRGGRVYGYTF.